This T cell receptor beta chain emerged from a study of T-cell memory formation after mild COVID-19. Overall study context: TCR clusters were mostly donor specific. Study-level results: Pre-infection memory carried some responding clones, suggesting that cross-reactive memory joined. The main location of contracting CD4+ clones was CM and EM, and that of contracting CD8+ clones was EMRA.

In its sample, this clonotype was seen many times. Antigen specificity is unknown. Constant-segment primers served in 5'RACE that generated TCR alpha and TCR beta cDNA libraries bearing sample barcodes and UMIs. TCRdb reanalysed the 5' RACE reads using MiXCR and keeps one entry per CDR3 protein. The sample records approximately 150,000 distinct CDR3 sequences, about 6% being singletons. Sample: PBMCs or a T cell subset sorted from them (not recorded which). The sequence was collected from an adult woman who had mild COVID-19 (a few samples of this study predate the infection). Cell type and time point are not known.

The CDR3 loop is CASSPPGTVNTEAFF. CDR3 DNA sequence: TGTGCCAGCAGCCCCCCCGGGACGGTGAACACTGAAGCTTTCTTT. The rearrangement links TRBV5-5 to TRBJ1-1; possible D gene TRBD1, 5 bases. The ends were cut back, 4 bases at V and 0 bases at J, with 13 bases in the middle. The length of the CDR3 is 15 residues. CDR1 and CDR2 (germline): SGHKS, YYEKEE (reference sequence).